Below are 31 T cell receptor beta chains sequenced from a single sample in a study of blood T cell repertoires in COVID-19. TCRdb keeps only in-frame clones here, not all; method: immunoSEQ multiplex PCR. Of under 200,000 clones listed, 86% are singletons. Material for sequencing was PBMCs or T cells enriched from blood (not recorded which). The receptors here all came from a man aged 40-55 years with acute COVID-19.

This rearrangement joins TRBV23-1 to TRBJ1-5; 9 nucleotides match TRBD1. TRBV23-1 is noted as an ORF with a role that remains uncertain. The CDR3 is 18 amino acids. The V segment lost 1 base and the J segment 3 bases; nucleotides outside the gene matches: 10. CDR3 sequence (DNA): TGCGCCAGCAGTCAATGGGACAGGGCGGCACCTAACAATCAGCCCCAGCATTTT. It specifies CASSQWDRAAPNNQPQHF.

The CDR3 DNA sequence: TGTGCCAGCAGCTTAAATTCGGACACCGGGGAGCTGTTTTTT. Protein sequence: CASSLNSDTGELFF. The rearrangement links TRBV7-9 to TRBJ2-2; D is unresolved. The CDR3 totals 14 residues. V was pared by 2 bases and J by 3 bases, with 7 bases between. Germline V gene data show CDR1 as SEHNR and CDR2 as FQNEAQ (reference sequence).

The genes are TRBV7-2 and TRBJ2-1; the match to TRBD2 covers 8 bases. CDR1 is SGHTA and CDR2 is FQGNSA in the germline V gene. The CDR3 is 14 amino acids. The junction had 11 bases not matched to a gene; V was cut back by 7 bases and J by 9 bases. CDR3 region: CASNFGRLASEQFF. The CDR3 DNA sequence: TGTGCCAGCAACTTCGGACGACTAGCGAGTGAGCAGTTCTTC.

The chain joins TRBV6-6 to TRBJ2-7; TRBD2 agrees at 9 bases. The CDR3 length is 16 residues. The V gene end was trimmed by 4 bases and the J gene end by 6 bases; junction bases not matched to a gene: 13. Germline values: CDR1 MNHNY, CDR2 SVGAGI (reference sequence). CDR3 sequence: CASSSPSGTILSEQYF. The CDR3 bases are TGTGCCAGCAGTTCCCCTAGCGGGACCATACTTAGCGAGCAGTACTTC.

The chain employs TRBV24-1 and TRBJ1-5; D gene uncertain. With 5 bases removed from V and 4 bases from J, the gap between germline ends came to 5 bases. From germline, CDR1 is KGHDR and CDR2 SFDVKD. The CDR3 covers 12 residues. The CDR3 region is CATSGANQPQHF. In nucleotides, the CDR3 is TGTGCCACCAGTGGGGCGAATCAGCCCCAGCATTTT.

This clone has only a few counts. The J gene is TRBJ2-7, the V gene TRBV19; TRBD1 agrees at 7 bases. The CDR3 spans 14 residues. The germline CDR1 and CDR2 sequences are LNHDA and SQIVND (reference sequence). V dropped 7 bases and J dropped 6; count of bases not matched to a gene: 12. The CDR3 nucleotides read TGTGCCAGTAACGTACAGGGGAGTATAGGCGAGCAGTACTTC. Translation: CASNVQGSIGEQYF.

This sequence joins TRBV3-1 (or the pseudogene TRBV3-2) and TRBJ1-4; perhaps TRBD1 as D (6 bases). This CDR3 region has 15 residues. V was pared by 2 bases and J by 3 bases, with 10 bases between. Germline CDR1 reads LGHDT; CDR2 reads YNNKEL (reference sequence). The CDR3 DNA is TGTGCCAGCAGCCAAATCCAGGGGCCTAATGAAAAACTGTTTTTT. Its translation is CASSQIQGPNEKLFF.

This chain uses TRBV14 with TRBJ1-4; D gene uncertain. This CDR3 spans 13 amino acids. The V and J ends lost 0 bases and 5 bases respectively, with 4 bases between them. CDR1 and CDR2 from the germline V gene are SGHDN and FVKESK. This CDR3 reads CASSQDINEKLFF. As DNA, the CDR3 is TGTGCCAGCAGCCAAGATATAAATGAAAAACTGTTTTTT.

This chain connects TRBV6-4 to TRBJ2-5; 9 bases align to TRBD1. This CDR3 is 16 amino acids long. CDR1 and CDR2 (germline): MRHNA, SNTAGT. V lost 3 bases, J lost 4 bases, and 9 bases stayed unmatched. CDR3 residues: CASSERGTGWGETQYF. The CDR3 coding sequence is TGTGCCAGCAGTGAACGAGGGACAGGGTGGGGAGAGACCCAGTACTTC.

The chain carries TRBV28 and TRBJ2-3, with D unresolved. Between the trimmed V and J ends, which lost 5 bases and 6 bases, there was a span of 15 bases. Germline lookup yields CDR1 MDHEN and CDR2 SYDVKM. The CDR3 extends over 14 amino acids. The DNA of the CDR3 is TGTGCCAGCAGTAATGGCCTCGAGGCTGATACGCAGTATTTT. This translates into CASSNGLEADTQYF.

The J gene is TRBJ1-4, the V gene TRBV28; a weak D match, TRBD1 (6 bases). The CDR3 covers 12 residues. V gave up 5 bases and J gave up 8 bases, with 9 bases separating them. Germline CDR1 is MDHEN and CDR2 is SYDVKM. Written as DNA, the CDR3 is TGTGCCAGCAGTGCAGGGGTGGAAAAACTGTTTTTT. This gives the protein CASSAGVEKLFF.

This clone was counted once. This chain joins TRBV5-6 and TRBJ2-7; D is unresolved. The CDR3 consists of 11 residues. Per the germline V gene, CDR1 is SGHDT and CDR2 is YYEEEE. V gave up 4 bases and J gave up 7 bases, with 9 bases separating them. CDR3 nucleotides: TGTGCCAGCAGCCCGGCCGGGGAGCAGTACTTC. As protein: CASSPAGEQYF.

The chain carries TRBV6-5 and TRBJ1-6, with unresolved D. The germline CDR1 and CDR2 sequences are MNHEY and SVGAGI. The CDR3 has 15 residues. Trimming removed 5 bases from V and 4 bases from J, with 12 bases in between. DNA of the CDR3: TGTGCCAGCAGTCGGAGAGACGATTATAATTCACCCCTCCACTTT. Translating it yields CASSRRDDYNSPLHF.

This clone has a single count. This chain connects TRBV3-1 (or the pseudogene TRBV3-2) to TRBJ2-5; 14 nucleotides agree with TRBD2. This CDR3 is 16 amino acids long. The germline CDR1 and CDR2 sequences are LGHDT and YNNKEL (reference sequence). Trimming took 5 bases from V and 5 from J; bases not matched to a gene: 7. CDR3 loop: CASSWGLAGVEETQYF. CDR3 DNA sequence: TGTGCCAGCAGCTGGGGACTAGCGGGAGTCGAGGAGACCCAGTACTTC.

The count of this clone is one. CDR3: CASSQGLAGTYEQYF. The CDR3, as DNA: TGCGCCAGCAGCCAAGGATTGGCAGGGACCTACGAGCAGTACTTC. The rearrangement joins TRBV4-1 to TRBJ2-7; tentatively, D is TRBD1 (5 bases). Trimming cost V 1 base and J 2 bases, with 12 bases left between them. Germline CDR1 is MGHRA and CDR2 is YSYEKL. The CDR3 has 15 amino acids.

V is TRBV3-1 (or the pseudogene TRBV3-2) and J is TRBJ2-7; TRBD2 aligns across 7 bases. Looked up from germline, CDR1 is LGHDT and CDR2 is YNNKEL (reference sequence). This CDR3 has 16 residues. V trimming: 2 bases; J trimming: 5 bases; junction bases outside the gene matches: 12. CDR3 nucleotide sequence: TGTGCCAGCAGCCAATCTCTTGGCGGGAGTAACAACGAGCAGTACTTC. Translated: CASSQSLGGSNNEQYF.

The V and J genes are TRBV29-1 and TRBJ2-3; tentatively, D is TRBD2 (6 bases). The V gene's germline CDR1 is SQVTM and CDR2 ANQGSEA. This CDR3 is 14 amino acids long. Trimming stripped 7 bases from V and 0 bases from J, with 14 bases between. DNA for the CDR3: TGCAGCGCCTCTGGCGGGATCAGCACAGATACGCAGTATTTT. Encoded protein: CSASGGISTDTQYF.

This clone is a singleton in its sample. The genes are TRBV7-3 and TRBJ1-1, with D unresolved. The germline V gene has CDR1 SGHTA and CDR2 FQGTGA. Trimming pared 3 bases from V and 6 bases from J, leaving 11 bases between. CDR3 size: 13 residues. CDR3 DNA: TGTGCCAGCAGCTTGAAACCGAGCGCTGAAGCTTTCTTT. Encoded protein: CASSLKPSAEAFF.

This sequence joins TRBV11-2 and TRBJ2-7, with a tentative D call TRBD2 (6 bases). Germline CDR1 is SGHAT and CDR2 is FQNNGV. The CDR3 length is 15 residues. V dropped 4 bases and J dropped 2 bases, with 15 bases sitting between them. DNA of the CDR3: TGTGCCAGCAGCTCACTGACTAGAGCCCCCTACGAGCAGTACTTC. As protein: CASSSLTRAPYEQYF.

The V gene is TRBV10-3, the J gene TRBJ2-7; 10 bases agree with TRBD2. Germline CDR1 is ENHRY and CDR2 is SYGVKD. V dropped 6 bases and J dropped 2; count of bases not matched to a gene: 1. The CDR3 spans 13 residues. The CDR3 DNA sequence: TGTGCCATCAGAACTAGCGGGACCTACGAGCAGTACTTC. This sequence encodes CAIRTSGTYEQYF.

As DNA, the CDR3 is TGTGCCAGCAGTCCCCCCCAGGGATACGGATCCTACAATGAGCAGTTCTTC. Translation: CASSPPQGYGSYNEQFF. The chain has TRBV27 and TRBJ2-1; TRBD1 might be the D (5 bases). The V end was cut by 5 bases, the J end by 1 base, with 18 bases between. The CDR3 totals 17 residues. Per the germline V gene, CDR1 is MNHEY and CDR2 is SMNVEV (reference sequence).

The rearrangement uses TRBV7-9 and TRBJ1-2; 8 bases map to TRBD1. From germline, CDR1 is SEHNR and CDR2 FQNEAQ (reference sequence). The CDR3 length is 13 residues. V was pared by 7 bases and J by 8 bases, with 9 bases of the junction left unmatched. The CDR3, as DNA: TGTGCCAGCACTATTGACAGGGGTGGCGGCTACACCTTC. Its protein is CASTIDRGGGYTF.

The V and J genes are TRBV5-1 and TRBJ1-1; D may be TRBD1 (6 bases). Germline CDR1 and CDR2: SGHRS and YFSETQ. V shed 5 bases and J shed 5 bases, with 19 bases lying between them. The CDR3 consists of 15 residues. Here the CDR3 DNA reads TGCGCCAGCAGTTATTACAGGGATGGGAGTACTGAAGCTTTCTTT. This translates into CASSYYRDGSTEAFF.

The J gene is TRBJ1-2, the V gene TRBV4-2; D is perhaps TRBD1 (5 bases). There are 16 residues in the CDR3. V gave up 0 bases and J gave up 2 bases, with 13 bases separating them. Germline V gene sequence: CDR1 LGHNA, CDR2 YNFKEQ. CDR3 amino acids: CASSQDWQGLNYGYTF. The CDR3 nucleotides are TGTGCCAGCAGCCAAGATTGGCAGGGATTAAACTATGGCTACACCTTC.

J is TRBJ1-4 and V is TRBV19; D possibly corresponds to TRBD1 (5 bases). CDR3 length equals 14 residues. V lost 4 bases, J lost 8 bases, and 14 bases lay in between. CDR1 and CDR2 (germline): LNHDA, SQIVND (reference sequence). CDR3 coding DNA: TGTGCCAGTAGTAAACGACCGGGGGAGGAAAAACTGTTTTTT. Amino acid sequence: CASSKRPGEEKLFF.

Notes on this clone: Other DNA sequences of this sample code for an identical CDR3. V is TRBV7-9 and J is TRBJ2-3; 9 bases map to TRBD2. This CDR3 contains 15 residues. V shed 3 bases, J shed 3 bases, and the junction held 4 bases outside the gene matches. The germline gives CDR1 SEHNR, CDR2 FQNEAQ (reference sequence). CDR3 in amino acids: CASSLGLAGTDTQYF. The DNA of the CDR3 is TGTGCCAGCAGCTTGGGTCTAGCGGGAACAGATACGCAGTATTTT. Variable domain in full (rest from reference TRBV7-9 and TRBJ2-3): DTGVSQNPRHKITKRGQNVTFRCDPISEHNRLYWYRQTLGQGPEFLTYFQNEAQLEKSRLLSDRFSAERPKGSFSTLEIQRTEQGDSAMYLCASSLGLAGTDTQYFGPGTRLTVL.

This clone turned up a few times. The chain carries TRBV5-1 and TRBJ1-6, with 8 bases matching TRBD1. CDR3 length: 14 residues. Germline V gene lookup returns CDR1 SGHRS and CDR2 YFSETQ. Trimming cost V 5 bases and J 10 bases; bases outside gene matches: 8. CDR3 sequence: CASRTDREGSPLHF. Written as DNA, the CDR3 is TGCGCCAGCAGAACGGACAGGGAGGGATCACCCCTCCACTTT.

The chain carries TRBV7-9 and TRBJ2-7; D may be TRBD1 (5 bases). V lost 10 bases, J lost 3 bases, and 19 bases lay in between. CDR3 length: 14 residues. The V gene's germline CDR1 is SEHNR and CDR2 FQNEAQ (reference sequence). The CDR3 DNA follows: TGTGCCACCGAACCTTGGACATCTCGCTACGAGCAGTACTTC. It is translated as CATEPWTSRYEQYF.

This chain uses TRBV3-1 (or the pseudogene TRBV3-2) with TRBJ1-2; 12 bases are shared with TRBD1. V shed 4 bases and J 3 bases; nucleotides not matched to a gene: 9. Germline CDR1 and CDR2: LGHDT and YNNKEL (reference sequence). This CDR3 has 17 residues. In DNA, the CDR3 is TGTGCCAGCAGCCCTATATCCGGGACAGGGGGCTACTATGGCTACACCTTC. Protein: CASSPISGTGGYYGYTF.

The CDR3 spells CASREGLFSSYEQYF. CDR3 nucleotide sequence: TGTGCCAGCAGGGAGGGACTTTTCAGCTCCTACGAGCAGTACTTC. V gene TRBV27 combines with J gene TRBJ2-7, with a possible D match to TRBD2 (6 bases). V was shortened by 6 bases and J by 0 bases, with 15 bases between the two germline ends. Germline V gene lookup returns CDR1 MNHEY and CDR2 SMNVEV (reference sequence). This CDR3 region has 15 residues.

J is TRBJ1-1 and V is TRBV6-5; a possible D gene is TRBD1 (5 bases). The V gene's germline CDR1 is MNHEY and CDR2 SVGAGI. The germline V and J ends were trimmed by 8 bases and 4 bases, with 14 bases remaining between them. The CDR3 is made up of 13 amino acids. DNA of the CDR3: TGTGCCAGCTTCGACAGACGGCGCACTGAAGCTTTCTTT. Amino acid sequence: CASFDRRRTEAFF.